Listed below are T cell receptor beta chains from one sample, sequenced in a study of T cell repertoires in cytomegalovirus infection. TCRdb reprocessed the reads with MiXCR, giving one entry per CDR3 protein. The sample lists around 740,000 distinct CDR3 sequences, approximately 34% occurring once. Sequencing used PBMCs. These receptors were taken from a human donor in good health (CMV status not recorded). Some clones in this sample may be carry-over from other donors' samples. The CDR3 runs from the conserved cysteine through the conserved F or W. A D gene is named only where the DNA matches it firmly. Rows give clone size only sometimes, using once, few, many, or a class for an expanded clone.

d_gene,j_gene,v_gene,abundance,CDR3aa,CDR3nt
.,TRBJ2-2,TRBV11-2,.,CASGLGTGELVF,TGTGCAAGCGGCTTGGGTACCGGGGAGCTGGTTTTT
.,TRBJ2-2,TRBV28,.,CASSLNLGNTGELFF,TGTGCCAGCAGTTTAAATCTAGGGAACACCGGGGAGCTGTTTTTT
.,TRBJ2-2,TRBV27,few,CASSLWGGGHRELFF,TGTGCCAGCAGTTTATGGGGGGGGGGCCATCGGGAGCTGTTTTTT
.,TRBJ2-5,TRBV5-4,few,CASSWVGRDQETQYF,TGTGCCAGCAGCTGGGTCGGGCGGGACCAAGAGACCCAGTACTTC
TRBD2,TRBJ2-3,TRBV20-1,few,CSASVGGRADTQYF,TGCAGTGCTAGCGTTGGCGGGAGAGCGGATACGCAGTATTTT
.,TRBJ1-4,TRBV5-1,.,CASSLGQENEKLFF,TGCGCCAGCAGCTTGGGGCAAGAAAATGAAAAACTGTTTTTT
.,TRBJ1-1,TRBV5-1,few,CASSPRGLMNTEAFF,TGCGCCAGCAGCCCCCGGGGCCTCATGAACACTGAAGCTTTCTTT
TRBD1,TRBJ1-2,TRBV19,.,CASRADRGVNYGYTF,TGTGCCAGTAGGGCTGACAGGGGTGTTAACTATGGCTACACCTTC
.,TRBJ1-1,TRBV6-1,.,CASSELIRAGPMNTEAFF,TGTGCCAGCAGTGAATTGATTAGGGCAGGACCCATGAACACTGAAGCTTTCTTT
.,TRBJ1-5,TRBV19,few,CASSAQRWGWQPQHF,TGTGCCAGTAGTGCGCAAAGGTGGGGTTGGCAGCCCCAGCATTTT
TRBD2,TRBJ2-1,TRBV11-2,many,CASSATSGGAGEQFF,TGTGCCAGCAGCGCGACTAGCGGGGGGGCAGGTGAGCAGTTCTTC
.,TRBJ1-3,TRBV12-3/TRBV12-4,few,CASRGRSAGERGSGNTIYF,TGTGCCAGCAGGGGTCGGTCGGCAGGGGAAAGGGGCTCTGGAAACACCATATATTTT
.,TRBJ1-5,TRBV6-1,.,CASSSVSSGHPNQPQHF,TGTGCCAGCAGTTCTGTATCATCGGGACACCCCAATCAGCCCCAGCATTTT
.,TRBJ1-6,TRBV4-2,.,CASSQDVRGNSPLHF,TGTGCCAGCAGCCAAGATGTGCGCGGGAATTCACCCCTCCACTTT
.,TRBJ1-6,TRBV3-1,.,CASSPWGGFLHF,TGTGCCAGCAGCCCATGGGGAGGATTCCTCCACTTT
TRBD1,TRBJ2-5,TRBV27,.,CASSLYRGSQETQYF,TGTGCCAGCAGTTTATACAGGGGAAGCCAAGAGACCCAGTACTTC
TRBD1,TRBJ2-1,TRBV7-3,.,CASSPGTDLFF,TGTGCCAGCAGCCCCGGGACAGACTTGTTCTTC
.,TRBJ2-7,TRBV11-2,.,CASSPRGIYEQYF,TGTGCCAGCAGCCCCCGCGGGATATACGAGCAGTACTTC
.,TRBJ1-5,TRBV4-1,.,CASSVGGGGQPQHF,TGCGCCAGCAGCGTAGGTGGGGGCGGTCAGCCCCAGCATTTT
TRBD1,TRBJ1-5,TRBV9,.,CASSAADRSWPQHF,TGTGCCAGCAGCGCCGCGGACAGGTCCTGGCCCCAGCATTTT
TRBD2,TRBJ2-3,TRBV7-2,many,CASSSGTSGGADTQYF,TGTGCCAGCAGCTCCGGGACTAGCGGGGGGGCAGATACGCAGTATTTT